This T cell receptor beta chain was documented in a study of blood T cell repertoires in COVID-19. Overall study: Samples taken during acute and convalescent COVID-19 were collected in the United States, Italy and Spain.

The data were produced by immunoSEQ multiplex PCR, yet TCRdb's version contains in-frame clones alone and is incomplete. The data hold about 140,000 clones, with 84% observed a single time. The CDR3 runs to 15 residues. V lost 4 bases to trimming and J lost 6 bases; unmatched junction nucleotides: 8. The germline gives CDR1 LGHDT, CDR2 YNNKEL (reference sequence). The chain carries TRBV3-1 (or the pseudogene TRBV3-2) and TRBJ1-2; 10 bases are shared with TRBD1. The TCR comes from a woman of 80 years or more in a cohort sampled during active or convalescent COVID-19. The sample consisted of peripheral blood. This chain's CDR3 is CASSRKGTGEDGYTF. CDR3 in DNA: TGTGCCAGCAGCCGGAAAGGGACAGGGGAGGATGGCTACACCTTC.